These T cell receptor beta chains were read from a single sample in a study of OX40 agonist ivuxolimab in advanced cancers. Clones were read by immunoSEQ multiplex PCR, and TCRdb kept only the in-frame ones, dropping some. The sample includes about 150,000 clones, around 94% seen only once; the top ten take around 0.33%. Sample: CD4+ or CD8+ T cells sorted from blood, taken in a trial of the OX40 agonist ivuxolimab. The receptor source for this set is an adult with an advanced solid tumor such as melanoma, head and neck, liver or kidney cancer. Both conserved end residues are part of each CDR3. D genes are given only for firm matches. A clone size is listed for some rows: how often the clone was seen (once, few, many), or a class if it is expanded.

J: TRBJ2-7; D: TRBD1; size: .; V: TRBV27; CDR3: CASSEPGQGGGEQYF; DNA: TGTGCCAGCAGTGAACCGGGACAGGGGGGAGGCGAGCAGTACTTC
J: TRBJ2-3; D: TRBD1; size: .; V: TRBV18; CDR3: CASSRGQGADTQYF; DNA: TGTGCCAGCTCACGAGGACAGGGGGCAGATACGCAGTATTTT
J: TRBJ1-4; D: TRBD1; size: .; V: TRBV6-1; CDR3: CASSIGTGGLGKLFF; DNA: TGTGCCAGCAGTATAGGGACAGGGGGTCTCGGAAAACTGTTTTTT
J: TRBJ1-5; D: .; size: .; V: TRBV5-4; CDR3: CASSPGIRMIRNQPQHF; DNA: TGTGCCAGCAGCCCTGGGATTAGGATGATTCGCAATCAGCCCCAGCATTTT
J: TRBJ1-2; D: TRBD1; size: .; V: TRBV11-3; CDR3: CASSLGGQNGYTF; DNA: TGTGCCAGCAGCTTAGGGGGACAGAATGGCTACACCTTC
J: TRBJ1-5; D: .; size: .; V: TRBV15; CDR3: CATSRDQSYNQPQHF; DNA: TGTGCCACCAGCAGAGATCAATCTTACAATCAGCCCCAGCATTTT
J: TRBJ1-2; D: TRBD1; size: .; V: TRBV6-4; CDR3: CASSDSGQGASGYTF; DNA: TGTGCCAGCAGTGACTCGGGACAGGGGGCGAGTGGCTACACCTTC
J: TRBJ1-5; D: .; size: .; V: TRBV15; CDR3: CATSSPWGQSSNQPQHF; DNA: TGTGCCACCAGCAGTCCCTGGGGTCAGTCTAGCAATCAGCCCCAGCATTTT
J: TRBJ2-7; D: TRBD2; size: .; V: TRBV6-6; CDR3: CASRLTSGRAGEQYF; DNA: TGTGCCAGCAGGTTGACTAGCGGGAGGGCTGGCGAGCAGTACTTC
J: TRBJ2-2; D: TRBD1; size: once; V: TRBV29-1; CDR3: CSGDRGNTGELFF; DNA: TGCAGCGGGGACAGGGGGAACACCGGGGAGCTGTTTTTT
J: TRBJ1-2; D: .; size: .; V: TRBV2; CDR3: CASSFNGQEGYTF; DNA: TGTGCCAGCAGCTTCAATGGGCAAGAGGGCTACACCTTC
J: TRBJ1-5; D: .; size: .; V: TRBV27; CDR3: CASSLSVGNQPQHF; DNA: TGTGCCAGCAGTTTGTCGGTGGGCAATCAGCCCCAGCATTTT
J: TRBJ1-1; D: .; size: .; V: TRBV6-5; CDR3: CATRHHQNTEAFF; DNA: TGTGCCACCCGACACCACCAGAACACTGAAGCTTTCTTT
J: TRBJ1-3; D: .; size: .; V: TRBV5-4; CDR3: CASREDSGNTIYF; DNA: TGTGCCTCCAGGGAAGACTCTGGAAACACCATATATTTT
J: TRBJ2-7; D: .; size: .; V: TRBV28; CDR3: CASKGGFYEQYF; DNA: TGTGCCAGCAAGGGGGGGTTCTACGAGCAGTACTTC
J: TRBJ2-7; D: .; size: .; V: TRBV5-8; CDR3: CASSFQGGSYEQYF; DNA: TGTGCCAGCAGCTTCCAGGGGGGGAGCTACGAGCAGTACTTC
J: TRBJ2-1; D: .; size: .; V: TRBV19; CDR3: CASSVQRWNEQFF; DNA: TGTGCCAGTAGTGTCCAGAGGTGGAATGAGCAGTTCTTC
J: TRBJ2-7; D: TRBD1; size: .; V: TRBV19; CDR3: CASSDTGTGGIYEQYF; DNA: TGTGCCAGTAGTGATACCGGGACAGGGGGAATCTACGAGCAGTACTTC
J: TRBJ1-2; D: TRBD1; size: .; V: TRBV7-3; CDR3: CASSLAPDRGGYTF; DNA: TGTGCCAGCAGCTTAGCTCCGGACAGGGGTGGCTACACCTTC
J: TRBJ1-2; D: .; size: .; V: TRBV10-3; CDR3: CAIRPPGTSKNGYTF; DNA: TGTGCCATCAGGCCCCCCGGGACATCTAAAAATGGCTACACCTTC
J: TRBJ1-1; D: .; size: .; V: TRBV19; CDR3: CASSRQIMNTEAFF; DNA: TGTGCCAGTAGCCGACAGATTATGAACACTGAAGCTTTCTTT
J: TRBJ1-1; D: .; size: .; V: TRBV6-1; CDR3: CASSDRRSANTEAFF; DNA: TGTGCCAGCAGTGATCGGCGCTCAGCGAACACTGAAGCTTTCTTT
J: TRBJ2-7; D: TRBD2; size: once; V: TRBV5-4; CDR3: CASSLAGEYYEQYF; DNA: TGTGCCAGCAGCCTAGCGGGAGAATACTACGAGCAGTACTTC
J: TRBJ2-5; D: .; size: .; V: TRBV9; CDR3: CASSVGVGGQETQYF; DNA: TGTGCCAGCAGCGTAGGCGTGGGGGGCCAAGAGACCCAGTACTTC
J: TRBJ2-3; D: .; size: .; V: TRBV28; CDR3: CASSPRAITDTQYF; DNA: TGTGCCAGCAGTCCCCGGGCGATCACAGATACGCAGTATTTT
J: TRBJ1-5; D: .; size: .; V: TRBV2; CDR3: CASSRGASNQPQHF; DNA: TGTGCCAGCTCCAGGGGAGCGAGCAATCAGCCCCAGCATTTT
J: TRBJ1-6; D: TRBD1; size: .; V: TRBV5-1; CDR3: CASSPSRFRDRLLGDSPLHF; DNA: TGCGCCAGCAGCCCGAGTCGATTCCGGGACAGGCTTCTCGGCGATTCACCCCTCCACTTT
J: TRBJ2-7; D: .; size: .; V: TRBV4-1; CDR3: CASSQVSGHRNEQYF; DNA: TGCGCCAGCAGCCAAGTTTCGGGACATCGGAACGAGCAGTACTTC
J: TRBJ2-3; D: .; size: .; V: TRBV27; CDR3: CASGPRVLAGDTQYF; DNA: TGTGCCAGCGGCCCTCGGGTCCTAGCTGGAGATACGCAGTATTTT
J: TRBJ2-3; D: TRBD2; size: .; V: TRBV7-3; CDR3: CASSSLRVTSGRAPDTQYF; DNA: TGTGCCAGCAGCTCACTACGGGTGACTAGCGGGAGGGCCCCAGATACGCAGTATTTT
J: TRBJ2-5; D: .; size: .; V: TRBV18; CDR3: CASSPGSTRETQYF; DNA: TGTGCCAGCTCACCGGGAAGCACTCGGGAGACCCAGTACTTC
J: TRBJ2-1; D: TRBD2; size: .; V: TRBV4-3; CDR3: CASSQERGGMNEQFF; DNA: TGCGCCAGCAGCCAAGAGCGGGGGGGCATGAATGAGCAGTTCTTC
J: TRBJ2-7; D: .; size: .; V: TRBV9; CDR3: CASSVGVGGVMGEQYF; DNA: TGTGCCAGCAGCGTAGGGGTTGGGGGCGTAATGGGCGAGCAGTACTTC
J: TRBJ2-7; D: TRBD1; size: .; V: TRBV12-5; CDR3: CASGLLGQRYEQYF; DNA: TGTGCTAGTGGTTTGTTGGGACAGCGCTACGAGCAGTACTTC
J: TRBJ1-1; D: .; size: .; V: TRBV6-1; CDR3: CASSATRGTEAFF; DNA: TGTGCCAGCAGTGCAACAAGAGGGACTGAAGCTTTCTTT
J: TRBJ2-3; D: .; size: once; V: TRBV7-6; CDR3: CASPVPRADTQYF; DNA: TGTGCCAGCCCCGTGCCCCGGGCAGATACGCAGTATTTT
J: TRBJ2-1; D: TRBD2; size: .; V: TRBV4-1; CDR3: CASSQVPSGSPLGHEQFF; DNA: TGCGCCAGCAGCCAAGTGCCTAGCGGGAGTCCCCTAGGTCATGAGCAGTTCTTC
J: TRBJ2-2; D: .; size: .; V: TRBV28; CDR3: CASSESSLNTGELFF; DNA: TGTGCCAGCAGTGAGTCCTCACTAAACACCGGGGAGCTGTTTTTT
J: TRBJ1-4; D: TRBD1; size: .; V: TRBV5-6; CDR3: CASSLGSTGGKLFF; DNA: TGTGCCAGCAGCTTGGGGAGTACAGGGGGAAAACTGTTTTTT
J: TRBJ1-6; D: .; size: .; V: TRBV4-1; CDR3: CASSLDPTTLYNSPLHF; DNA: TGCGCCAGCAGCTTAGACCCGACTACCCTGTATAATTCACCCCTCCACTTT
J: TRBJ1-4; D: TRBD1; size: .; V: TRBV6-5; CDR3: CASTRGGTGREKLFF; DNA: TGTGCCAGCACCAGGGGCGGGACAGGTCGTGAAAAACTGTTTTTT
J: TRBJ1-1; D: .; size: .; V: TRBV29-1; CDR3: CSVEGTLRRNTEAFF; DNA: TGCAGCGTTGAAGGGACTTTAAGGAGGAACACTGAAGCTTTCTTT
J: TRBJ1-5; D: .; size: few; V: TRBV10-3; CDR3: CAIRSGYNQPQHF; DNA: TGTGCCATCAGGTCAGGGTACAATCAGCCCCAGCATTTT
J: TRBJ1-2; D: .; size: .; V: TRBV6-5; CDR3: CASSSFYGYTF; DNA: TGTGCCAGCAGTTCATTTTATGGCTACACCTTC
J: TRBJ2-7; D: .; size: .; V: TRBV7-2; CDR3: CASSLDTGVPYEQYF; DNA: TGTGCCAGCAGCTTAGATACCGGGGTACCCTACGAGCAGTACTTC
J: TRBJ2-6; D: .; size: .; V: TRBV9; CDR3: CASNRDSLSSGANVLTF; DNA: TGTGCCAGCAACAGGGACTCCCTGAGCTCTGGGGCCAACGTCCTGACTTTC
J: TRBJ2-5; D: .; size: .; V: TRBV25-1; CDR3: CASSVRNWYQETQYF; DNA: TGTGCCAGCAGTGTTAGGAACTGGTACCAAGAGACCCAGTACTTC
J: TRBJ2-3; D: .; size: .; V: TRBV7-9; CDR3: CASSFNDRPGTQYF; DNA: TGTGCCAGCAGCTTTAATGACAGGCCTGGTACGCAGTATTTT
J: TRBJ2-7; D: TRBD1; size: .; V: TRBV2; CDR3: CASSSSTGIVEQYF; DNA: TGTGCCAGCAGTTCGTCGACAGGGATAGTAGAGCAGTACTTC
J: TRBJ1-1; D: .; size: .; V: TRBV10-3; CDR3: CAISESKRENTEAFF; DNA: TGTGCCATCAGTGAGTCGAAAAGGGAGAACACTGAAGCTTTCTTT
J: TRBJ2-5; D: .; size: once; V: TRBV19; CDR3: CASSEGKRLQETQYF; DNA: TGTGCCAGTAGTGAGGGGAAACGGCTCCAAGAGACCCAGTACTTC
J: TRBJ2-5; D: TRBD1; size: .; V: TRBV11-1; CDR3: CASSLAGGGETQYF; DNA: TGTGCCAGCAGCTTAGCAGGGGGCGGGGAGACCCAGTACTTC